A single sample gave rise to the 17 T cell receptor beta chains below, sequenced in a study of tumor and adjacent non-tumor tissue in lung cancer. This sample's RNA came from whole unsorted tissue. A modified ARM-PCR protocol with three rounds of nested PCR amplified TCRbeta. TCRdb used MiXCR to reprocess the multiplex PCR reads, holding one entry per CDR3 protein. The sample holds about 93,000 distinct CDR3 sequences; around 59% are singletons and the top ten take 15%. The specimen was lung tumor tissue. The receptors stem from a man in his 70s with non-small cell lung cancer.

CDR3 nucleotides: TGTGCCAGCAGTCATCTCCGACAGGAGGTCCGCTATGAGCAGTACTTC. It specifies CASSHLRQEVRYEQYF. This chain links TRBV28 with TRBJ2-7; perhaps TRBD1 as D (6 bases). Trimming stripped 5 bases from V and 7 bases from J, with 24 bases between. The V gene's germline CDR1 is MDHEN and CDR2 SYDVKM. This CDR3 spans 16 amino acids. Based on the CDR3 plus reference TRBV28 and TRBJ2-7, the full variable domain is DVKVTQSSRYLVKRTGEKVFLECVQDMDHENMFWYRQDPGLGLRLIYFSYDVKMKEKGDIPEGYSVSREKKERFSLILESASTNQTSMYLCASSHLRQEVRYEQYFGPGTRLTVT.

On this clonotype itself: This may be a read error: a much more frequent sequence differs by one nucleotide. The DNA of the CDR3 is TGTGCCAACAGTCCCCTAGGGAAAGCCCCCCAGCATTTT. Amino acid sequence: CANSPLGKAPQHF. The rearrangement uses TRBV12-3 or TRBV12-4 and TRBJ1-5; D is uncertain. The CDR3 covers 13 residues.

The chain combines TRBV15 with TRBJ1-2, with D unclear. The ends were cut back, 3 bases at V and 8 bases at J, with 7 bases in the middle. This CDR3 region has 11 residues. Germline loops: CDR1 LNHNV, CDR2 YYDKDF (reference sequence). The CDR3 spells CATSSRTGYTF. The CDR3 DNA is TGTGCCACCAGCAGCCGGACGGGCTACACCTTC.

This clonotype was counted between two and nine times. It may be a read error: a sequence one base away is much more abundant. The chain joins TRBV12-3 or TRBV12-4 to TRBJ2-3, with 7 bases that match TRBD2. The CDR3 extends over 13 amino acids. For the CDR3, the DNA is TGTACCAGCAAAACTAGCGGCACAGATACGCAGTATTTT. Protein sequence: CTSKTSGTDTQYF.

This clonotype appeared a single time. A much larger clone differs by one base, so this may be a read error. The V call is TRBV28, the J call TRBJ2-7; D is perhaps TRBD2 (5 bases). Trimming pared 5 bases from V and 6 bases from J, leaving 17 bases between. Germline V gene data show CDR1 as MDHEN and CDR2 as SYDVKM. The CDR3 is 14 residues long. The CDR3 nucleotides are TGTGCCAGCAGTCAGCGGAGCGCGTCCCTCGAGCAGTACTTC. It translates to CASSQRSASLEQYF.

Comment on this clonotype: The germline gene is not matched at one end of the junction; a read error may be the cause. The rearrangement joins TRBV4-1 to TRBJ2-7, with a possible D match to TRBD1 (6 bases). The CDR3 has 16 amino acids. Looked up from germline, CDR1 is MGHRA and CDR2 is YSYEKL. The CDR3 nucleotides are TGCGCCAGAAGCCGGCCCGGAGAGGGGGAGAAGGGCGAGCAGTACTTC. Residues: CARSRPGEGEKGEQYF.

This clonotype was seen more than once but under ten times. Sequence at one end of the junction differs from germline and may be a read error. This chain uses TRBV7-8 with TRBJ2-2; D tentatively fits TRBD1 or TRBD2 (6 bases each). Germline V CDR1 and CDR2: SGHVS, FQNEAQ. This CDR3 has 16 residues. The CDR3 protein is CASSLTRETGSGGLFF. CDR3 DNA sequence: TGTGCCAGCAGCTTAACCCGTGAGACAGGTTCCGGGGGGCTGTTTTTT.

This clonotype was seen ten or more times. This CDR3 reads CSVDKRGSYNEQFF. CDR3 nucleotide sequence: TGCAGCGTTGACAAGCGGGGGTCCTACAATGAGCAGTTCTTC. The chain joins TRBV29-1 to TRBJ2-1; 8 bases are a match to TRBD2. The germline gives CDR1 SQVTM, CDR2 ANQGSEA. The CDR3 is 14 amino acids. The V gene end was trimmed by 3 bases and the J gene end by 1 base; junction bases not matched to a gene: 2.

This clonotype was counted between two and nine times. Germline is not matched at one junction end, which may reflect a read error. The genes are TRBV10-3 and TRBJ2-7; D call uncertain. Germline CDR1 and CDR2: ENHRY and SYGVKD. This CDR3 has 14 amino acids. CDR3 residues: CVISESWAVHEQYF. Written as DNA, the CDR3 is TGTGTCATCAGTGAGTCTTGGGCTGTTCACGAGCAGTACTTC.

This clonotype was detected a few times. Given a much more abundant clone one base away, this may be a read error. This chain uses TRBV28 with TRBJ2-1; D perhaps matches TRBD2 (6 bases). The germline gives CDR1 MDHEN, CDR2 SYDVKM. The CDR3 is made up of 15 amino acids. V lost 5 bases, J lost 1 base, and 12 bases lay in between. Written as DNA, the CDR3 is TGTGCCAGCAGTCTAGAGGGAGGATCCTACAATGAGCAGTTCTTC. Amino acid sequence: CASSLEGGSYNEQFF.

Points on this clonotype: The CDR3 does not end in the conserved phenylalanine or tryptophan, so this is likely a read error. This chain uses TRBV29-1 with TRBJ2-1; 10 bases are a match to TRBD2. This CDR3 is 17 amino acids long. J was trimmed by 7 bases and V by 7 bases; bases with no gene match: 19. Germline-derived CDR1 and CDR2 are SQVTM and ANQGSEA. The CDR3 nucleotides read TGCAGCGCCTACAACCCGCGGTTTGGACTAGCGGAGAATGAGCAGTTCTTG. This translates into CSAYNPRFGLAENEQFL.

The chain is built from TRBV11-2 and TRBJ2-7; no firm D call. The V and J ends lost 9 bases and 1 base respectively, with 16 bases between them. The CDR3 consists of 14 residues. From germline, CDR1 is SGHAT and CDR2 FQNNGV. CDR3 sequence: CASSLGSSSYEQYF. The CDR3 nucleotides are TGTGCCAGTAGCCTCGGGTCGAGTTCCTACGAGCAGTACTTC. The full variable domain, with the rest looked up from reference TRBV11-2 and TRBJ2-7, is EAGVAQSPRYKIIEKRQSVAFWCNPISGHATLYWYQQILGQGPKLLIQFQNNGVVDDSQLPKDRFSAERLKGVDSTLKIQPAKLEDSAVYLCASSLGSSSYEQYFGPGTRLTVT.

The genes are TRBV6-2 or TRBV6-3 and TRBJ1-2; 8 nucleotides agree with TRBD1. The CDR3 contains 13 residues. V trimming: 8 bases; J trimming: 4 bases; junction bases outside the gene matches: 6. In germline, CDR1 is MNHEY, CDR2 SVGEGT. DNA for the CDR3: TGTGCCAGCGGCTACGGGACAGGCTATGGCTACACCTTC. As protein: CASGYGTGYGYTF.

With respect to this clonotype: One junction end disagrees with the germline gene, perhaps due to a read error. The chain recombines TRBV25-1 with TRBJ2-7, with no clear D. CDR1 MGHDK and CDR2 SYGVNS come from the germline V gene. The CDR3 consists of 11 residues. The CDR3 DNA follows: TGCGCCAGCACAAGTGGGAAAGAGCAGTACTTC. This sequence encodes CASTSGKEQYF.

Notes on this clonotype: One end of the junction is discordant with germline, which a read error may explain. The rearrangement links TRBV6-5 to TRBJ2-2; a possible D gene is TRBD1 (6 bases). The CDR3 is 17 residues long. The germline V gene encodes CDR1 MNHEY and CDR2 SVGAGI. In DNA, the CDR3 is TGTGCCAGTAGAAGTGGGATCCCGACAGGTCTGACCGGGCAGCTGTTTTTT. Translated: CASRSGIPTGLTGQLFF.

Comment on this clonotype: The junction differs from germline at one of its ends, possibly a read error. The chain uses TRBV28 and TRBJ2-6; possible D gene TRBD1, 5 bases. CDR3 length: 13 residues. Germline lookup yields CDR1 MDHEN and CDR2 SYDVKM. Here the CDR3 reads CASTLTGADVLTF. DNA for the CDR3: TGTGCCAGCACCCTCACTGGGGCCGACGTCCTGACTTTC. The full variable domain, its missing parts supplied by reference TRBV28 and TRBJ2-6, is DVKVTQSSRYLVKRTGEKVFLECVQDMDHENMFWYRQDPGLGLRLIYFSYDVKMKEKGDIPEGYSVSREKKERFSLILESASTNQTSMYLCASTLTGADVLTFGAGSRLTVL.

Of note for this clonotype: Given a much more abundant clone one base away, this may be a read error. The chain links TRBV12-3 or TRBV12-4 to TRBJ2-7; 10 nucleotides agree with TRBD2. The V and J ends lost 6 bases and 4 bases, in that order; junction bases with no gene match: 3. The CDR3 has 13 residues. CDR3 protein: CASRWTSGYEQYF. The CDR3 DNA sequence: TGTGCCAGCAGATGGACTAGCGGATACGAGCAGTACTTC.